This passage covers 2 T cell receptor beta chains from one sample sequenced in a study of control samples from healthy donors and cancer patients. Some clones are missing from TCRdb's copy, which holds only in-frame ones; the method was immunoSEQ multiplex PCR. Of approximately 170,000 clones listed, almost 90% were seen once; the top ten hold approximately 4.9%. The sequenced material came from blood. These receptors all come from a woman in her twenties or thirties in good health.

The chain is built from TRBV2 and TRBJ2-3, with unresolved D. CDR3 length: 11 residues. Germline CDR1 reads SNHLY; CDR2 reads FYNNEI. Trimming stripped 9 bases from V and 3 bases from J, with 7 bases between. The CDR3 sequence: CASGETDTQYF. For the CDR3, the DNA is TGTGCCAGTGGAGAGACAGATACGCAGTATTTT.

This chain links TRBV6-6 with TRBJ1-2; D not resolved. This CDR3 is 12 amino acids long. Germline CDR1 and CDR2: MNHNY and SVGAGI (reference sequence). The V and J ends lost 2 bases and 2 bases respectively, with 3 bases between them. Here the CDR3 reads CASSYGNYGYTF. The DNA of the CDR3 is TGTGCCAGCAGTTACGGCAACTATGGCTACACCTTC.